This T cell receptor beta chain was profiled in a study of blood T cell repertoires in COVID-19 (dated by TCRdb to 2018 to 2021). For the study in its entirety: The collaborator samples originated in the United States, Italy and Spain and spanned the acute and convalescent phases of COVID-19. Sample metadata almost always included a de-identified subject ID, COVID-19 status, age in years and sex. Where available, HLA class I and class II types were obtained from metadata supplied by the sample provider rather than from assay-based typing. The repertoires were made available in a free public database intended to serve as a resource for research on the immune response to SARS-CoV-2. Samples came from the ongoing ImmuneRACE study (first 160 participants) plus 1,254 subjects from 6 global collaborators. Deeply sampled blood TCRbeta repertoires from subjects exposed to, actively infected with, or recovered from COVID-19 were included in the dataset. The prospective study material was composed of cDNA or gDNA derived from T cells, B-cell-depleted T cells, or PBMCs.

TCRbeta CDR3 regions were amplified from genomic DNA by means of the immunoSEQ Assay, a bias-controlled multiplex PCR. Regarding the original processing steps: The number of nucleated cells in each sample was estimated by amplification of reference gene primers within the assay. To quantify the absolute abundance of each unique TCRbeta CDR3 rearrangement, sequence reads were collapsed and filtered. For each sample, productive Simpson clonality was calculated as the square root of Simpson's diversity index across productive rearrangements. Here the immuneACCESS table is served through TCRdb, limited to in-frame sequences with V and J called. Missing clones are a known gap in these copies; in checked studies unresolved V genes cover under half, and the rest lacks a known reason. V and J calls and clone size follow that table, whereas D and trimming were derived from the DNA. This sample gives tens of thousands of clones in total; about 90% of them show up just once. The ten largest clones represent 4.5% to 5.5% of the sample.

What the authors observed across the whole study: Clinical and demographic metadata were provided uncurated, with the amount varying by source and participant.

The collaborating institutions used their own protocols to collect whole blood in K2EDTA tubes. For TCRbeta analysis, collaborators shipped samples as frozen whole blood, isolated PBMCs, or DNA extracted from either of those sample types. The CDR3 goes from the cysteine to the phenylalanine over 16 residues. The read is trimmed to its CDR3 DNA, 48 bases read in frame from base 1. Per the germline V gene, SNHLY is the CDR1 and FYNNEI is the CDR2. V loses 3 bases of germline sequence and J loses 0 bases, and the interval between the two ends is 12 bases. As to this clone: Its antigen remains undetermined. The sample holds no much larger clone one base away, and base qualities are not on file.

The sequence links TRBV2 to TRBJ2-4, with TRBD2 perhaps the D gene, on 6 matching bases. Sequenced sample: peripheral blood. The TCR originated in a man older than 75 in a cohort sampled during active COVID-19. The CDR3 region: CASSETQGLAKNIQYF. Here is the DNA: TGTGCCAGCAGTGAGACGCAGGGACTAGCCAAAAACATTCAGTACTTC.